The 8 T cell receptor beta chains given below trace back to one sample, sequenced in a study of T cell changes during pregnancy in multiple sclerosis. Produced via immunoSEQ multiplex PCR; TCRdb's table is partial and in-frame only. Found here are about 40,000 clones, more than 90% of them singletons; the top ten hold roughly 0.5%. This specimen was CD4+ T cells from peripheral blood mononuclear cells, taken in the second trimester of pregnancy. These receptors all come from a female donor in good health, enrolled as a control in a pregnancy study.

The table lists this clone with a count of one. This chain links TRBV7-9 with TRBJ2-2; D unresolved. Trimming left V 5 bases short and J 4 bases short, with 5 bases between. Germline V gene sequence: CDR1 SEHNR, CDR2 FQNEAQ (reference sequence). CDR3 length: 12 amino acids. CDR3 nucleotide sequence: TGTGCCAGCAGCCCTCCCACCGGGGAGCTGTTTTTT. It translates to CASSPPTGELFF.

This chain uses TRBV29-1 with TRBJ1-2; the match to TRBD1 covers 7 bases. CDR1 is SQVTM, CDR2 ANQGSEA, per germline. The CDR3 loop spans 12 amino acids. The V gene end was trimmed by 0 bases and the J gene end by 7 bases; junction bases not matched to a gene: 2. CDR3 coding DNA: TGCAGCGTTGAAGATCGACAGGGTGGCTACACCTTC. It encodes CSVEDRQGGYTF. The complete variable domain, with remaining parts taken from reference TRBV29-1 and TRBJ1-2, reads SAVISQKPSRDICQRGTSLTIQCQVDSQVTMMFWYRQQPGQSLTLIATANQGSEATYESGFVIDKFPISRPNLTFSTLTVSNMSPEDSSIYLCSVEDRQGGYTFGSGTRLTVV.

The chain joins TRBV7-2 to TRBJ2-3, with 11 nucleotides matching TRBD2. This CDR3 comprises 18 residues. Trimming removed 6 bases from V and 1 base from J; junction bases left unmatched: 12. Germline CDR1 is SGHTA and CDR2 is FQGNSA. In DNA, the CDR3 is TGTGCCAGCAGTAAGGGACTAGCGGTCCAAAGAGGCACAGATACGCAGTATTTT. Its translation: CASSKGLAVQRGTDTQYF.

This chain connects TRBV7-9 to TRBJ1-6, with 11 bases that match TRBD1. V lost 4 bases and J lost 6; bases outside the gene matches: 5. The CDR3 covers 16 residues. Germline V gene sequence: CDR1 SEHNR, CDR2 FQNEAQ (reference sequence). CDR3 sequence: CASSSSDRGPNSPLHF. The CDR3 region has the DNA TGTGCCAGCAGCTCATCGGACAGGGGGCCTAATTCACCCCTCCACTTT.

The CDR3 protein is CASSPGSAYEQYF. The CDR3 DNA is TGTGCCAGCAGTCCCGGGTCGGCCTACGAGCAGTACTTC. The chain joins TRBV27 to TRBJ2-7; D call uncertain. Trimming took 5 bases from V and 2 from J, leaving 10 bases between them. The CDR3 contains 13 residues. The germline CDR1 and CDR2 sequences are MNHEY and SMNVEV (reference sequence).

The CDR3 protein is CASSQETERVGSYNEQFF. In DNA form, the CDR3 reads TGCGCCAGCAGCCAAGAGACGGAGCGGGTGGGGTCTTACAATGAGCAGTTCTTC. The gene calls are TRBV4-1 and TRBJ2-1; D might be TRBD2 (6 bases). The CDR3 contains 18 residues. Germline-derived CDR1 and CDR2 are MGHRA and YSYEKL. Trimming cost V 0 bases and J 4 bases, with 19 bases left between them.

This chain joins TRBV28 and TRBJ1-1; D remains unclear. V was trimmed by 5 bases and J by 11 bases, leaving 15 bases between them. This CDR3 has 12 amino acids. CDR1 and CDR2 (germline): MDHEN, SYDVKM. The CDR3 sequence: CASSIRTPEAFF. In nucleotides, the CDR3 is TGTGCCAGCAGTATTCGCACTCCGGAGGCTTTCTTT. Using reference TRBV28 and TRBJ1-1 for the parts outside the CDR3, the full variable domain is DVKVTQSSRYLVKRTGEKVFLECVQDMDHENMFWYRQDPGLGLRLIYFSYDVKMKEKGDIPEGYSVSREKKERFSLILESASTNQTSMYLCASSIRTPEAFFGQGTRLTVV.

The gene calls are TRBV7-9 and TRBJ1-1, with a tentative D call TRBD1 (5 bases). This CDR3 spans 16 amino acids. Germline CDR1 reads SEHNR; CDR2 reads FQNEAQ (reference sequence). Deletions cut 3 bases from V and 4 bases from J, with 18 bases between. Here the CDR3 reads CASSFVRGSGGTEAFF. The CDR3 region has the DNA TGTGCCAGCAGCTTCGTTCGGGGGTCCGGAGGCACTGAAGCTTTCTTT.